Below, one T cell receptor (beta chain) is given with its context. This specimen comes from a study of blood T cell repertoires in COVID-19. Overall study: Acute and convalescent COVID-19 specimens originated in the United States, Italy and Spain.

The V end was cut by 2 bases, the J end by 1 base, with 8 bases between. The germline V gene encodes CDR1 SEHNR and CDR2 FQNEAQ (reference sequence). CDR3 length: 14 residues. Authors' methods: Reference gene primers were amplified, and this amplification served to estimate nucleated cell counts. Only in-frame clones appear in the TCRdb table, and some are missing; sequencing was by immunoSEQ multiplex PCR. The V and J calls and clone size come from that table; D and trimming were worked out from the DNA. The table lists 150,000 to 200,000 clones, 80% to 90% of them singletons. The sample consisted of peripheral blood. The chain links TRBV7-9 to TRBJ1-1; D gene unclear. This clonotype was sampled from a woman aged 70-85 years with COVID-19, enrolled during active disease. The DNA of the CDR3 is TGTGCCAGCAGCTTAAACGCGAGGAACACTGAAGCTTTCTTT. Its protein is CASSLNARNTEAFF. Filled out from reference TRBV7-9 and TRBJ1-1, the complete variable domain reads DTGVSQNPRHKITKRGQNVTFRCDPISEHNRLYWYRQTLGQGPEFLTYFQNEAQLEKSRLLSDRFSAERPKGSFSTLEIQRTEQGDSAMYLCASSLNARNTEAFFGQGTRLTVV.